These T cell receptor beta chains were read from a single sample in a study of blood T cell repertoires in COVID-19. TCRdb's copy holds only in-frame clones and misses some; the assay was immunoSEQ multiplex PCR. The sample holds roughly 160,000 clones, 84% seen once. Specimen: peripheral blood. These receptors all come from a man aged 18 to 29 with active or convalescent COVID-19. Both conserved end residues are part of each CDR3. The order of the fields is J gene, clone size, D gene, V gene, CDR3 DNA, CDR3 protein. D genes are given only for firm matches. Clone sizes are given selectively: once, few, many, or a class where the clone is expanded.

TRBJ1-1 | few | - | TRBV4-1 | TGCGCCAGCAGGGGGGGAGGGCGGACTGAAGCTTTCTTT | CASRGGGRTEAFF
TRBJ2-7 | - | - | TRBV7-9 | TGTGCCAGCAGCTTAGCGGTCGGGGGAACCTACGAGCAGTACTTC | CASSLAVGGTYEQYF
TRBJ2-1 | few | TRBD1 | TRBV7-2 | TGTGCCAGCAGCCTTCTTGGGACAGGAACGTACAATGAGCAGTTCTTC | CASSLLGTGTYNEQFF
TRBJ1-1 | - | TRBD1 | TRBV19 | TGTGCCAGTAGTCCTTATCGGGGACAGGGGGCTTGGGTGGACACTGAAGCTTTCTTT | CASSPYRGQGAWVDTEAFF
TRBJ1-3 | - | - | TRBV6-2/TRBV6-3 | TGTGCCAGCAGCCGCGCCCAGGGGACTACTGGAAACACCATATATTTT | CASSRAQGTTGNTIYF
TRBJ2-5 | few | TRBD2 | TRBV6-6 | TGTGCCAGCAGTCGACTAGCGGAAGAGACCCAGTACTTC | CASSRLAEETQYF
TRBJ2-2 | - | - | TRBV11-2 | TGTGCCAGCAGCTTAGGGGGCAGAAACACCGGGGAGCTGTTTTTT | CASSLGGRNTGELFF
TRBJ2-3 | - | - | TRBV18 | TGTGCCAGCTCACCGGGGCAACCGCCGTCCACAGATACGCAGTATTTT | CASSPGQPPSTDTQYF
TRBJ2-2 | - | - | TRBV3-1/TRBV3-2 | TGTGCCAGCAGCCAAGACCCCACAGGTCCCGGGGAGCTGTTTTTT | CASSQDPTGPGELFF
TRBJ2-3 | - | TRBD1 | TRBV7-9 | TGTGCCAGCAGCTTAGCAGCGACAGGGGTTAGCACAGATACGCAGTATTTT | CASSLAATGVSTDTQYF
TRBJ2-7 | - | - | TRBV5-5 | TGTGCCAGCAGCTTCCAGTCGACCTACGAGCAGTACTTC | CASSFQSTYEQYF
TRBJ1-2 | - | TRBD1 | TRBV19 | TGTGCCAGTAGTCCGTACAGGGGGTGGTATGGCTACACCTTC | CASSPYRGWYGYTF
TRBJ2-3 | - | TRBD1 | TRBV10-3 | TGTGCCATCAGTGCCCAGGGGGCGATTGATACGCAGTATTTT | CAISAQGAIDTQYF
TRBJ1-6 | - | - | TRBV15 | TGTGCCACCAGCGGTCAGAACTATAATTCACCCCTCCACTTT | CATSGQNYNSPLHF
TRBJ1-3 | few | TRBD1 | TRBV11-2 | TGTGCCAGCAGCTTCTGGGACAGCGTCTCTGGAAACACCATATATTTT | CASSFWDSVSGNTIYF
TRBJ1-4 | - | TRBD1 | TRBV15 | TGTGCCACCAGCAGAGACGGACAGGGACATGAAAAACTGTTTTTT | CATSRDGQGHEKLFF
TRBJ2-5 | - | - | TRBV9 | TGTGCCAGCAGCAATAGTGGGAGAAATGGGGAAGAGACCCAGTACTTC | CASSNSGRNGEETQYF
TRBJ1-4 | - | TRBD1 | TRBV7-9 | TGTGCCAGCAGCCCGGTTGGACCGGGACAGGGCGACGAAAAACTGTTTTTT | CASSPVGPGQGDEKLFF
TRBJ2-5 | - | - | TRBV18 | TGTGCCAGCTCACCCGGGATGAGTTCCGAGACCCAGTACTTC | CASSPGMSSETQYF
TRBJ1-1 | - | - | TRBV6-5 | TGTGCCAGCAGTTACTGGGGGGAAAACACTGAAGCTTTCTTT | CASSYWGENTEAFF
TRBJ2-2 | - | TRBD1 | TRBV7-9 | TGTGCCAGCAGCCCGGACAGGGGGCGCAACACCGGGGAGCTGTTTTTT | CASSPDRGRNTGELFF
TRBJ2-7 | - | - | TRBV6-1 | TGTGCCAGCAGTGAGTCCCTCCTGGTTAGCGAGCAGTACTTC | CASSESLLVSEQYF
TRBJ1-3 | - | TRBD1 | TRBV2 | TGTGCCAGCAGCCGACCCGGACAGGCGCGCTCTGGAAACACCATATATTTT | CASSRPGQARSGNTIYF
TRBJ1-1 | - | - | TRBV6-1 | TGTGCCAGCAGTGAAGCGCTTCCGGCAGGGGAGATGAACACTGAAGCTTTCTTT | CASSEALPAGEMNTEAFF
TRBJ1-1 | - | - | TRBV11-2 | TGTGCCAGCAGCTTAGATCCCAATCTGAACACTGAAGCTTTCTTT | CASSLDPNLNTEAFF
TRBJ2-5 | few | TRBD1 | TRBV6-5 | TGTGCCAGCATTATCGGGACAGGGGAGGGAGAGACCCAGTACTTC | CASIIGTGEGETQYF
TRBJ2-7 | - | - | TRBV7-6 | TGTGCCAGCAGTTCTCAGGGGAACCACGAGCAGTACTTC | CASSSQGNHEQYF
TRBJ2-5 | - | - | TRBV19 | TGTGCCAGTAGTGGAAAGGCCCCTCGGGGGACCCAGTACTTC | CASSGKAPRGTQYF
TRBJ2-1 | - | - | TRBV9 | TGTGCCAGCAGCGTAGCCCCTACGGAGGTCAATGAGCAGTTCTTC | CASSVAPTEVNEQFF
TRBJ2-3 | - | TRBD1 | TRBV10-3 | TGTGCCATCGGGGCGCCGGGACAGGGCACAGATACGCAGTATTTT | CAIGAPGQGTDTQYF
TRBJ2-5 | medium-sized | TRBD1 | TRBV28 | TGTGCCAGCAGTCCCGGGACAGGGTGGGAGACCCAGTACTTC | CASSPGTGWETQYF
TRBJ2-1 | - | TRBD2 | TRBV18 | TGTGCCAGCTCACCAGCATGGACTAGCGGGCCTTCCTACAATGAGCAGTTCTTC | CASSPAWTSGPSYNEQFF
TRBJ1-2 | - | TRBD1 | TRBV6-5 | TGTGCCAGCGTCGCGACAGGGGTATTCTATGGCTACACCTTC | CASVATGVFYGYTF
TRBJ2-7 | - | TRBD1 | TRBV19 | TGTGCCAGTAGTCGGACAGGTAACTACGAGCAGTACTTC | CASSRTGNYEQYF
TRBJ2-3 | once | TRBD1 | TRBV2 | TGTGCCAGCAGCGCGGACAGGGGCCCAGATACGCAGTATTTT | CASSADRGPDTQYF
TRBJ1-3 | once | TRBD1 | TRBV4-1 | TGCGCCAGCAGCAGCTGGACAGGGGGATCATTTCTCTCTGGAAACACCATATATTTT | CASSSWTGGSFLSGNTIYF
TRBJ2-4 | - | - | TRBV14 | TGTGCCAGCAGCCAAGCAGGGTATGGGGCCAAAAACATTCAGTACTTC | CASSQAGYGAKNIQYF
TRBJ1-3 | - | TRBD1 | TRBV19 | TGTGCCAGTAGAACAGGGGGCTCTGGAAACACCATATATTTT | CASRTGGSGNTIYF
TRBJ1-1 | once | - | TRBV28 | TGTGCCAGCAGCCCGAGTCGATCGAACACTGAAGCTTTCTTT | CASSPSRSNTEAFF
TRBJ1-1 | - | TRBD1 | TRBV3-1/TRBV3-2 | TGTGCCAGCAGCCAAGGATTAACAGGGGGTCGGGCTTTCTTT | CASSQGLTGGRAFF
TRBJ2-3 | - | TRBD2 | TRBV28 | TGTGCCAGCAGTCTTGGACTAGCCTCTGTCAGCACAGATACGCAGTATTTT | CASSLGLASVSTDTQYF
TRBJ1-6 | once | TRBD1 | TRBV29-1 | TGCAGCGTCACCGTGCCGGGACAGGGAGTAGATTCACCCCTCCACTTT | CSVTVPGQGVDSPLHF
TRBJ1-5 | - | - | TRBV18 | TGTGCCAGCTCACCACCGTCGGCAGGTTATAGCAATCAGCCCCAGCATTTT | CASSPPSAGYSNQPQHF
TRBJ1-1 | - | - | TRBV19 | TGTGCCAGTAGTATCATCCCCAGGGAGGGGGAAGCTTTCTTT | CASSIIPREGEAFF
TRBJ1-1 | - | TRBD1 | TRBV4-3 | TGCGCCAGCAGCCAACAGACGACAGGGCAGAACACTGAAGCTTTCTTT | CASSQQTTGQNTEAFF
TRBJ2-7 | few | - | TRBV20-1 | TGCAGTGCTAGGACTGTAAACGAGCAGTACTTC | CSARTVNEQYF
TRBJ1-2 | - | - | TRBV28 | TGTGCCAGCAGTTTAGACAGCCTCCGCTACACCTTC | CASSLDSLRYTF
TRBJ1-1 | - | - | TRBV6-5 | TGTGCCAGCAGTTACTCGATCAGAATGAACACTGAAGCTTTCTTT | CASSYSIRMNTEAFF
TRBJ2-2 | - | TRBD2 | TRBV11-2 | TGTGCCAGCGAGAATGGGCGGGGGGCGAACACCGGGGAGCTGTTTTTT | CASENGRGANTGELFF
TRBJ1-4 | - | TRBD1 | TRBV30 | TGTGCCTGGAGTCGCCGGACAGGGACGGAGGAAAAACTGTTTTTT | CAWSRRTGTEEKLFF
TRBJ1-2 | - | - | TRBV5-4 | TGTGCCAGCAGTCCGGACATCGCCTATGGCTACACCTTC | CASSPDIAYGYTF
TRBJ2-3 | - | - | TRBV15 | TGTGCCACCAGCAGAGACCCGGCGCGGAGGACAGATACGCAGTATTTT | CATSRDPARRTDTQYF